These 21 T cell receptor beta chains originate from one sample sequenced in a study of CD8+ T cells in alopecia areata. It was cDNA, reverse transcribed from extracted RNA, that served as the sequencing template. Repertoires were generated with immunoSEQ multiplex PCR, while TCRdb's copy carries only in-frame clones and drops some. The data contain approximately 150,000 clones, approximately 90% of them singletons. Documented treatment: oral pan-JAK inhibitor, 5-10 mg twice daily. The sample here was CD8+ T cells sorted from blood, taken at week 4, from a patient treated with tofacitinib. All receptors come from a human donor with alopecia areata.

The rearrangement uses TRBV7-2 and TRBJ1-2; D unclear. V dropped 4 bases and J dropped 6 bases, with 6 bases sitting between them. The CDR3 is made up of 11 amino acids. Germline CDR1 and CDR2: SGHTA and FQGNSA. The CDR3 DNA is TGTGCCAGCAGCTCCGAAAATGGCTACACCTTC. Protein sequence: CASSSENGYTF.

The V gene is TRBV7-2, the J gene TRBJ2-3, with D possibly being TRBD2 (5 bases). Germline CDR1 reads SGHTA; CDR2 reads FQGNSA. The germline V and J ends were trimmed by 1 base and 4 bases, with 15 bases remaining between them. CDR3 size: 16 residues. The CDR3 spells CASSLVSGAEADTQYF. CDR3 nucleotide sequence: TGTGCCAGCAGCTTAGTAAGCGGAGCAGAAGCAGATACGCAGTATTTT.

The V call is TRBV27, the J call TRBJ2-2; D possibly corresponds to TRBD1 (5 bases). Germline CDR1 reads MNHEY; CDR2 reads SMNVEV (reference sequence). Trimming pared 1 base from V and 1 base from J, leaving 10 bases between. The CDR3 consists of 16 residues. CDR3 in amino acids: CASSLYTTGNTGELFF. The DNA of the CDR3 is TGTGCCAGCAGTTTATACACTACAGGGAACACCGGGGAGCTGTTTTTT.

This clone was seen more than once but under ten times. V gene TRBV6-1 combines with J gene TRBJ2-3; 10 positions agree with TRBD2. CDR3 length: 16 amino acids. Looked up from germline, CDR1 is MNHNS and CDR2 is SASEGT. V shed 2 bases and J 0 bases; nucleotides not matched to a gene: 2. Here the CDR3 reads CASSETLAGSTDTQYF. The CDR3, as DNA: TGTGCCAGCAGTGAAACACTAGCGGGGAGCACAGATACGCAGTATTTT.

This rearrangement joins TRBV19 to TRBJ2-1; 12 bases are a match to TRBD2. Trimming took 4 bases from V and 3 from J; bases not matched to a gene: 10. This CDR3 spans 18 amino acids. Germline CDR1 and CDR2: LNHDA and SQIVND (reference sequence). DNA for the CDR3: TGTGCCAGTAGTACCCTGACTAGCGGGGGCGGTTTCTACAATGAGCAGTTCTTC. Translating gives CASSTLTSGGGFYNEQFF.

The chain joins TRBV25-1 to TRBJ1-1; D gene ambiguous. Between the trimmed V and J ends, which lost 3 bases and 8 bases, there was a span of 7 bases. Per germline, CDR1 MGHDK and CDR2 SYGVNS. The CDR3 covers 11 residues. The CDR3 spells CASSDGVEAFF. The CDR3 coding sequence is TGTGCCAGCAGTGATGGGGTGGAAGCTTTCTTT. The full variable domain, its missing parts supplied by reference TRBV25-1 and TRBJ1-1, is EADIYQTPRYLVIGTGKKITLECSQTMGHDKMYWYQQDPGMELHLIHYSYGVNSTEKGDLSSESTVSRIRTEHFPLTLESARPSHTSQYLCASSDGVEAFFGQGTRLTVV.

V usage is TRBV7-3 and J usage is TRBJ2-7; 8 nucleotides match TRBD1. The V segment lost 5 bases and the J segment 3 bases; nucleotides outside the gene matches: 3. This CDR3 is 13 amino acids long. Germline loops: CDR1 SGHTA, CDR2 FQGTGA. The CDR3 coding sequence is TGTGCCAGCAGCCCGGGGACAGGCTACGAGCAGTACTTC. Protein product: CASSPGTGYEQYF.

The chain is built from TRBV7-9 and TRBJ1-2, with D uncertain. CDR3 length: 14 amino acids. V lost 7 bases, J lost 4 bases, and 16 bases lay in between. The germline CDR1 and CDR2 sequences are SEHNR and FQNEAQ (reference sequence). In DNA form, the CDR3 reads TGTGCCAGCACACCAAAAGAAAACTCCTATGGCTACACCTTC. Its protein product is CASTPKENSYGYTF.

The chain uses TRBV5-5 and TRBJ1-4; D call uncertain. Trimming left V 4 bases short and J 3 bases short, with 10 bases between. Germline CDR1 is SGHKS and CDR2 is YYEKEE (reference sequence). The CDR3 has 14 residues. CDR3 amino acids: CASSPTLPNEKLFF. DNA for the CDR3: TGTGCCAGCAGCCCGACGCTCCCTAATGAAAAACTGTTTTTT.

The V and J genes are TRBV16 and TRBJ1-5; perhaps TRBD1 as D (5 bases). Germline V gene sequence: CDR1 KGHSY, CDR2 FQNENV. The CDR3 has 17 amino acids. With 1 base removed from V and 2 bases from J, the gap between germline ends came to 15 bases. The CDR3 DNA is TGTGCCAGCAGCCAATTCCCTTCGACAGCAGGCAATCAGCCCCAGCATTTT. Translation gives CASSQFPSTAGNQPQHF.

The gene calls are TRBV7-2 and TRBJ2-1; the match to TRBD2 covers 10 bases. V lost 2 bases and J lost 4; bases outside the gene matches: 8. Germline CDR1 SGHTA, CDR2 FQGNSA. This CDR3 is built from 17 residues. The CDR3 reads CASSLLWTSGRYNEQFF. For the CDR3, the DNA is TGTGCCAGCAGCTTATTATGGACTAGCGGACGATACAATGAGCAGTTCTTC.

In this sample, this clone turned up a few times. The chain uses TRBV12-5 and TRBJ2-1; TRBD1 aligns across 7 bases. With V trimmed by 6 bases and J by 4 bases, 3 bases remained unmatched. Germline CDR1 and CDR2: LGHNT and FRNRAP. The CDR3 totals 13 residues. CDR3 protein: CASGWDSYNEQFF. The CDR3 DNA sequence: TGTGCTAGTGGCTGGGACAGTTACAATGAGCAGTTCTTC.

CDR3 loop: CASSIYAEGWRHEQYF. CDR3 bases: TGCGCCAGCAGCATATACGCCGAGGGTTGGAGGCACGAGCAGTACTTC. The chain recombines TRBV4-1 with TRBJ2-7, with D perhaps TRBD2 (5 bases). V lost 5 bases and J lost 5, with 22 bases in between. The germline V gene has CDR1 MGHRA and CDR2 YSYEKL. This CDR3 region has 16 residues.

J is TRBJ1-2 and V is TRBV29-1; unclear D gene. This CDR3 contains 13 residues. CDR1 SQVTM and CDR2 ANQGSEA come from the germline V gene. Trimming cost V 4 bases and J 6 bases, with 15 bases left between them. In nucleotides, the CDR3 is TGCAGCGTTGTTGCCCCGACGGTCAATGGCTACACCTTC. Amino acid sequence: CSVVAPTVNGYTF.

V usage is TRBV5-1 and J usage is TRBJ1-2; TRBD1 matches 9 bases. CDR1 and CDR2 (germline): SGHRS, YFSETQ. This CDR3 has 15 residues. The J segment lost 3 bases and the V segment lost 3 bases, leaving 6 bases of the junction unmatched. The CDR3 DNA follows: TGCGCCAGCAGCTGGACAGGGGAACACGACTATGGCTACACCTTC. It specifies CASSWTGEHDYGYTF.

The rearrangement uses TRBV27 and TRBJ2-3, with D perhaps given as TRBD1 or TRBD2 (6 bases each). The V gene's germline CDR1 is MNHEY and CDR2 SMNVEV (reference sequence). There are 15 residues in the CDR3. V lost 7 bases and J 0 bases, leaving 14 bases between the germline ends. CDR3 coding DNA: TGTGCCAGCATAGGGGGGCTGGGAAGCACAGATACGCAGTATTTT. Its translation: CASIGGLGSTDTQYF.

The V and J genes are TRBV13 and TRBJ2-1, with D possibly TRBD1 on 5 matching bases. Germline V CDR1 and CDR2: PRHDT, FYEKMQ (reference sequence). V lost 1 base, J lost 7 bases, and 8 bases lay in between. This CDR3 spans 13 amino acids. The CDR3 sequence is CASSLEGWNEQFF. CDR3 nucleotides: TGTGCCAGCAGCTTAGAGGGGTGGAATGAGCAGTTCTTC. Filled out from reference TRBV13 and TRBJ2-1, the complete variable domain reads AAGVIQSPRHLIKEKRETATLKCYPIPRHDTVYWYQQGPGQDPQFLISFYEKMQSDKGSIPDRFSAQQFSDYHSELNMSSLELGDSALYFCASSLEGWNEQFFGPGTRLTVL.

This chain links TRBV5-1 with TRBJ2-1; 8 positions agree with TRBD2. CDR1 and CDR2 from the germline V gene are SGHRS and YFSETQ. After removal of 4 bases from V and 6 bases from J, the junction contained 9 bases not matched to a gene. CDR3 length: 15 amino acids. The CDR3 coding sequence is TGCGCCAGCAGCCCAGGGACTAGGGGATCCAATGAGCAGTTCTTC. Its protein product is CASSPGTRGSNEQFF. The full variable domain, with the rest looked up from reference TRBV5-1 and TRBJ2-1, is KAGVTQTPRYLIKTRGQQVTLSCSPISGHRSVSWYQQTPGQGLQFLFEYFSETQRNKGNFPGRFSGRQFSNSRSEMNVSTLELGDSALYLCASSPGTRGSNEQFFGPGTRLTVL.

The chain joins TRBV18 to TRBJ2-3; 8 bases line up with TRBD2. V shed 3 bases, J shed 6 bases, and the junction held 11 bases outside the gene matches. This CDR3 spans 16 amino acids. Germline V gene lookup returns CDR1 KGHSH and CDR2 LQKENI. CDR3 region: CASSPPGLEPPDTQYF. CDR3 DNA sequence: TGTGCCAGCTCACCTCCGGGACTAGAGCCCCCCGATACGCAGTATTTT. The entire variable domain, with the rest obtained from reference TRBV18 and TRBJ2-3, is as follows: NAGVMQNPRHLVRRRGQEARLRCSPMKGHSHVYWYRQLPEEGLKFMVYLQKENIIDESGMPKERFSAEFPKEGPSILRIQQVVRGDSAAYFCASSPPGLEPPDTQYFGPGTRLTVL.

The rearrangement joins TRBV18 to TRBJ2-7; either TRBD1 or TRBD2 may fit D (5 bases each). The CDR3 is 14 residues long. Germline V gene sequence: CDR1 KGHSH, CDR2 LQKENI. The V gene lost 3 bases and the J gene lost 2 bases, with 11 bases spanning the gap. The CDR3 coding sequence is TGTGCCAGCTCACCCTCGGGACGTACCTACGAGCAGTACTTC. Translation gives CASSPSGRTYEQYF.

The genes are TRBV13 and TRBJ2-7; 8 positions match TRBD1. The CDR3 covers 14 residues. Germline trimming cut 5 bases from V and 7 bases from J; bases unmatched to any gene: 10. Per the germline V gene, CDR1 is PRHDT and CDR2 is FYEKMQ (reference sequence). This CDR3 is CASSARDRPREQYF. DNA of the CDR3: TGTGCCAGCAGCGCAAGGGACAGGCCACGGGAGCAGTACTTC.